A selection of T cell receptor beta chains follows, all from one sample in a study of CD8 T cells in ankylosing spondylitis. MiXCR, applied by TCRdb to the 5' RACE reads, yields one record per CDR3 protein. Of 200,000 to 250,000 distinct CDR3 sequences in the sample, around 20% were seen once. Sequencing was performed on blood, either unsorted or a sorted T cell fraction (not recorded which). These receptors were taken from a male donor with ankylosing spondylitis. Both conserved end residues are part of each CDR3. The D gene is left open where the match is weak. Clone size, where shown, is once, few, many, or a class for clones that have expanded.

>.|TRBV20-1|.|TRBJ1-1|14
CSARDGGKATEAFF
TGCAGTGCTAGAGATGGAGGGAAGGCCACTGAAGCTTTCTTT
>TRBD1|TRBV20-1|few|TRBJ1-1|12
CSGRAGGAEAFF
TGCAGTGGGCGGGCAGGGGGGGCTGAAGCTTTCTTT
>TRBD1|TRBV7-8|few|TRBJ2-2|14
CASSLDRGTGELFF
TGTGCCAGCAGCTTAGACAGGGGGACCGGGGAGCTGTTTTTT
>TRBD1|TRBV20-1|few|TRBJ2-7|12
CSATDRDYEQYF
TGCAGTGCTACCGACAGGGACTACGAGCAGTACTTC
>TRBD1|TRBV5-1|.|TRBJ1-1|17
CASSLKGQGVMNTEAFF
TGCGCCAGCAGCTTGAAGGGGCAGGGGGTGATGAACACTGAAGCTTTCTTT
>.|TRBV4-3|.|TRBJ2-1|13
CASSQDFYNEQFF
TGCGCCAGCAGCCAAGATTTCTATAACGAGCAGTTCTTC
>.|TRBV12-3/TRBV12-4|few|TRBJ1-6|13
CASSLSVGSPLHF
TGTGCCAGCAGTTTGAGTGTAGGCTCACCCCTCCACTTT
>.|TRBV29-1|few|TRBJ2-2|13
CSVETDNTGELFF
TGCAGCGTGGAGACAGATAACACCGGGGAGCTGTTTTTT
>.|TRBV12-3/TRBV12-4|.|TRBJ2-3|13
CASGGAGTDTQYF
TGTGCCAGCGGGGGGGCAGGCACAGATACGCAGTATTTT
>.|TRBV12-3/TRBV12-4|.|TRBJ2-1|13
CASRRQDYNEQFF
TGTGCCAGCAGAAGACAGGATTACAATGAGCAGTTCTTC
>.|TRBV7-9|.|TRBJ1-2|13
CASSVNENYGYTF
TGTGCCAGCAGCGTAAATGAGAACTATGGCTACACCTTC
>TRBD1|TRBV6-5|few|TRBJ2-1|14
CASSYSGQGYEQFF
TGTGCCAGCAGTTACTCGGGACAGGGGTATGAGCAGTTCTTC
>.|TRBV27|few|TRBJ2-2|14
CASSLWGVTGELFF
TGTGCCAGCAGTTTATGGGGGGTCACCGGGGAGCTGTTTTTT
>TRBD2|TRBV27|.|TRBJ2-1|16
CASSLSLAGPYNEQFF
TGTGCCAGCAGTTTATCTTTAGCGGGGCCCTACAATGAGCAGTTCTTC
>.|TRBV21-1|.|TRBJ2-4|19
CASSNPGLAGDRAKNIQYF
TGTGCCAGCAGCAACCCGGGACTAGCGGGAGATAGGGCCAAAAACATTCAGTACTTC
>.|TRBV7-6|.|TRBJ2-7|14
CASSLGQDSYEQYF
TGTGCCAGCAGCTTAGGTCAGGACTCCTACGAGCAGTACTTC
>TRBD1|TRBV5-1|.|TRBJ2-7|14
CASSSWDRSYEQYF
TGCGCCAGCAGCAGCTGGGACAGAAGCTACGAGCAGTACTTC
>TRBD2|TRBV7-9|.|TRBJ2-3|16
CASSLPSGGATDTQYF
TGTGCCAGCAGCTTACCGAGCGGGGGGGCGACAGATACGCAGTATTTT
>TRBD2|TRBV5-1|.|TRBJ2-1|16
CASSPEGLADYNEQFF
TGCGCCAGCAGCCCGGAGGGACTAGCGGACTACAATGAGCAGTTCTTC
>.|TRBV28|.|TRBJ1-1|15
CASSLWGERDTEAFF
TGTGCCAGCAGTTTATGGGGGGAGCGGGACACTGAAGCTTTCTTT
>.|TRBV29-1|.|TRBJ2-1|12
CSVEESYNEQFF
TGCAGCGTTGAAGAGTCCTACAATGAGCAGTTCTTC
>TRBD2|TRBV4-1|.|TRBJ2-2|17
CASSPKPGTSNTGELFF
TGCGCCAGCAGCCCTAAACCCGGGACTAGCAACACCGGGGAGCTGTTTTTT
>TRBD1|TRBV29-1|few|TRBJ1-2|13
CSVTGTVKNGYTF
TGCAGCGTTACCGGGACAGTCAAGAATGGCTACACCTTC
>TRBD2|TRBV11-1|few|TRBJ2-5|18
CASSLVEASGHNQETQYF
TGTGCCAGCAGCTTAGTTGAGGCTAGCGGACACAACCAAGAGACCCAGTACTTC
>.|TRBV12-3/TRBV12-4|.|TRBJ1-3|13
CASSLGSTGTGYF
TGTGCCAGCAGTTTAGGTTCCACCGGGACGGGGTATTTT
>.|TRBV15|.|TRBJ2-3|13
CATSTPPDMTQYF
TGTGCCACCAGCACCCCTCCCGACATGACGCAGTATTTT
>TRBD2|TRBV12-3/TRBV12-4|many|TRBJ2-1|13
CASSLPGRDEQFF
TGTGCCAGCAGTTTACCGGGGAGGGATGAGCAGTTCTTC
>.|TRBV9|.|TRBJ2-5|16
CASSVDTGAYGETQYF
TGTGCCAGCAGCGTAGATACGGGAGCGTACGGTGAGACCCAGTACTTC
>.|TRBV19|.|TRBJ2-1|15
CASSIEETQYNEQFF
TGTGCCAGTAGTATTGAGGAGACTCAGTACAATGAGCAGTTCTTC
>TRBD2|TRBV7-6|.|TRBJ2-1|21
CASSATLAGADYLQDNNEQFF
TGTGCCAGCAGCGCTACGCTAGCGGGGGCCGATTACCTACAAGACAACAATGAGCAGTTCTTC
>TRBD2|TRBV27|.|TRBJ2-1|14
CASSLDLADNEQFF
TGTGCCAGCAGTTTGGACCTAGCGGACAATGAGCAGTTCTTC
>.|TRBV7-8|.|TRBJ1-1|13
CASSQTLGTEAFF
TGTGCCAGCAGCCAGACCCTCGGGACTGAAGCTTTCTTT
>.|TRBV20-1|many|TRBJ2-1|15
CSARTHLSSYNEQFF
TGCAGTGCTAGAACACACCTTAGCTCCTACAATGAGCAGTTCTTC
>.|TRBV6-5|.|TRBJ2-5|14
CASSYILKGETQYF
TGTGCCAGCAGTTACATTTTGAAGGGGGAGACCCAGTACTTC
>TRBD1|TRBV4-1|few|TRBJ1-6|15
CASSQQGEGNSPLHF
TGCGCCAGCAGCCAACAGGGGGAAGGGAATTCACCCCTCCACTTT
>TRBD1|TRBV7-6|.|TRBJ2-1|16
CASSLEGTGVYNEQFF
TGTGCCAGCAGCTTAGAAGGGACAGGGGTCTACAATGAGCAGTTCTTC
>.|TRBV19|.|TRBJ2-1|13
CASQTGPYNEQFF
TGTGCCAGCCAGACAGGTCCCTACAATGAGCAGTTCTTC
>.|TRBV19|.|TRBJ1-1|14
CASSIPGMNTEAFF
TGTGCCAGTAGTATACCGGGCATGAACACTGAAGCTTTCTTT
>.|TRBV7-9|.|TRBJ1-2|15
CASSPAGWGNYGYTF
TGTGCCAGCAGCCCGGCGGGATGGGGGAACTATGGCTACACCTTC
>.|TRBV6-4|.|TRBJ1-5|16
CASRPTAWYSNQPQHF
TGTGCCAGCAGACCGACCGCGTGGTATAGCAATCAGCCCCAGCATTTT
>TRBD2|TRBV4-2|few|TRBJ2-7|17
CASSPWGSSGDSYEQYF
TGTGCCAGCAGCCCCTGGGGGAGTAGCGGGGATTCCTACGAGCAGTACTTC
>.|TRBV29-1|few|TRBJ2-1|10
CSVEGDEQFF
TGCAGCGTTGAAGGGGATGAGCAGTTCTTC
>TRBD2|TRBV7-6|.|TRBJ2-3|16
CASSRTSGSGSDTQYF
TGTGCCAGCAGCAGAACTAGCGGGAGCGGTTCAGATACGCAGTATTTT
>TRBD1|TRBV5-1|few|TRBJ2-5|13
CASSSDRGETQYF
TGCGCCAGCAGCTCGGACAGGGGTGAGACCCAGTACTTC
>.|TRBV6-1|.|TRBJ2-7|15
CASSEFLGSTYEQYF
TGTGCCAGCAGTGAATTTTTGGGCAGCACCTACGAGCAGTACTTC
>.|TRBV29-1|many|TRBJ2-7|12
CSVESSTYEQYF
TGCAGCGTTGAATCGTCAACCTACGAGCAGTACTTC
>.|TRBV12-3/TRBV12-4|few|TRBJ1-1|11
CASTWGREAFF
TGTGCCAGCACCTGGGGCAGGGAGGCTTTCTTT
>.|TRBV27|.|TRBJ2-5|14
CASRVAAEQETQYF
TGTGCCAGCAGAGTTGCCGCGGAGCAAGAGACCCAGTACTTC